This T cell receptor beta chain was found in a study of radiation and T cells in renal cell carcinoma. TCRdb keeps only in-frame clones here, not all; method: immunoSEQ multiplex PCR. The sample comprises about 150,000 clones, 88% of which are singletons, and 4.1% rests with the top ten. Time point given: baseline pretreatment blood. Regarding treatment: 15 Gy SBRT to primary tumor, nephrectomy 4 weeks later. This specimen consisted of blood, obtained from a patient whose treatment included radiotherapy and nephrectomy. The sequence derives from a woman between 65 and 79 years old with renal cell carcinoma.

The CDR3 bases are TGTGCCAGTAGTATCCAGCACGGGCTGAATTCACCCCTCCACTTT. Translated: CASSIQHGLNSPLHF. This chain uses TRBV19 with TRBJ1-6; no definite D call. The V and J ends lost 3 bases and 7 bases respectively, with 13 bases between them. Germline V lookup: CDR1 LNHDA, CDR2 SQIVND (reference sequence). The CDR3 runs 15 residues. Full variable domain (remainder filled in from reference TRBV19 and TRBJ1-6): DGGITQSPKYLFRKEGQNVTLSCEQNLNHDAMYWYRQDPGQGLRLIYYSQIVNDFQKGDIAEGYSVSREKKESFPLTVTSAQKNPTAFYLCASSIQHGLNSPLHFGNGTRLTVT.